This T cell receptor beta chain derives from a study of cytomegalovirus exposure and HLA in healthy donors. Whole-study context: Earlier, 110 million or so unique TCR beta sequences were recovered from about 170 million T cells by an analysis.

Study-level points and caveats: Indistinguishable V segments such as TRBV6-2 and TRBV6-3 were excluded. A cluster of highly shared sequence variants was likely a sequencing artifact.

This clone was seen a handful of times. Its antigen is currently unknown. With 60 Vbeta and 13 Jbeta primers, the PCR was carried out. Original handling: An analysis performed later counted roughly 80 million unique TCR beta chains (around 11 million of them shared). Assay: immunoSEQ multiplex PCR; the TCRdb copy retains only in-frame clones and omits some. D and trimming were read from the DNA, whereas the V and J calls and clone size are those reported in that table. This sample has roughly 140,000 clones, with 75% to 85% found just once. The CDR3 covers 16 residues. Germline values: CDR1 MGHRA, CDR2 YSYEKL. V was clipped by 1 base and J by 7 bases; unmatched bases: 7.

This clonotype was sampled from a woman between 18 and 29 years old in good health and CMV-seropositive. Sequencing was done on a sample of PBMCs. The chain joins TRBV4-1 to TRBJ1-4; 9 positions agree with TRBD1. CDR3 residues: CASSQAPTGGAEKLFF. The CDR3 coding sequence is TGCGCCAGCAGCCAAGCTCCGACAGGGGGGGCTGAAAAACTGTTTTTT.